This T cell receptor beta chain originates from a study of technical replicates of blood from several donors. CDR3 size: 14 residues. CDR1 MNHNS and CDR2 SASEGT come from the germline V gene. Trimming removed 2 bases from V and 4 bases from J, with 10 bases in between. The protocol was immunoSEQ multiplex PCR, while the TCRdb copy is restricted to in-frame clones and leaves out a portion. The data contain approximately 92,000 clones, 95% of them singletons. This TCR was sampled from a human donor in good health. This rearrangement joins TRBV6-1 to TRBJ2-3; the D gene is possibly TRBD2 (5 bases). The sample taken for sequencing was T cells isolated from PBMCs. The CDR3: CASSELPGADTQYF. The CDR3 coding sequence is TGTGCCAGCAGTGAACTTCCCGGGGCAGATACGCAGTATTTT.